The source of this T cell receptor beta chain is a study of early T cells in non-severe SARS-CoV-2 infection. Overall study: The input, bulk RNA from unsorted whole blood, was sequenced, and chains were unpaired.

In germline, CDR1 is SGHRS, CDR2 YFSETQ. The CDR3 runs to 14 residues. V was shortened by 4 bases and J by 6 bases, with 13 bases between the two germline ends. TCRdb processed the 5' RACE reads anew with MiXCR; each CDR3 protein has one entry. In the table there are about 64,000 distinct CDR3 sequences, 20% to 25% of which are singletons. The clonotype originates from an adult who was a healthcare worker with PCR-confirmed SARS-CoV-2 infection or an uninfected control (not recorded which). The chain links TRBV5-1 to TRBJ2-2; a weak D match, TRBD1 (5 bases). The sequenced sample was whole blood, obtained at baseline. CDR3 in amino acids: CASSRSQGPGELFF. CDR3 nucleotides: TGCGCCAGCAGCCGTAGCCAGGGTCCCGGGGAGCTGTTTTTT.